These T cell receptor beta chains were read from a single sample in a study of T-cell reconstitution after alpha-beta-depleted transplantation in children. TCRdb ran MiXCR on the PCR reads and lists one entry per CDR3 protein. The table has a few hundred thousand distinct CDR3 sequences, about 12% seen once. This material consisted of PBMCs from the stem cell graft donor, taken from the stem cell graft. The source of these receptors is a human donor who donated a stem cell graft to a child with combined immunodeficiency. The CDR3 runs from the conserved cysteine through the conserved F or W. The order of the fields is D gene, J gene, CDR3 length, clone size, V gene, CDR3 protein, CDR3 DNA. The D gene is left open where the match is weak. The size entry is marked missing in some rows and otherwise reads once, few, many or a size class.

TRBD2 | TRBJ2-3 | 15 | few | TRBV12-3/TRBV12-4 | CASRTLAGGINPQYF | TGTGCCAGCAGAACACTAGCGGGAGGTATTAATCCGCAGTATTTT
. | TRBJ1-1 | 15 | many | TRBV6-2/TRBV6-3 | CASSPRREMNTEAFF | TGTGCCAGCAGTCCGAGACGGGAGATGAACACTGAAGCTTTCTTT
TRBD2 | TRBJ2-7 | 14 | few | TRBV27 | CASSFLAGEGEQYF | TGTGCCAGCAGTTTCCTAGCGGGAGAGGGCGAGCAGTACTTC
TRBD2 | TRBJ2-5 | 17 | . | TRBV20-1 | CSARDLGLAGGRETQYF | TGCAGTGCTAGAGACCTCGGACTAGCGGGAGGGCGGGAGACCCAGTACTTC
. | TRBJ2-1 | 14 | many | TRBV4-3 | CASSQGYGHNEQFF | TGCGCCAGCAGCCAAGGTTATGGCCACAATGAGCAGTTCTTC
TRBD1 | TRBJ1-2 | 14 | . | TRBV6-1 | CASSLADRWGGYTF | TGTGCCAGCAGTCTCGCGGACAGGTGGGGAGGCTACACCTTC
. | TRBJ2-7 | 12 | . | TRBV24-1 | CATSGALGEQYF | TGTGCCACCTCTGGGGCCTTGGGGGAGCAGTACTTC
TRBD1 | TRBJ2-1 | 13 | . | TRBV3-1 | CASSPTGARGQFF | TGTGCCAGCAGCCCGACAGGGGCGAGGGGGCAGTTCTTC
. | TRBJ2-1 | 14 | . | TRBV18 | CASSPSAGYNEQFF | TGTGCCAGCTCACCCTCGGCCGGGTACAATGAGCAGTTCTTC
. | TRBJ1-2 | 13 | many | TRBV18 | CASSGDFNYGYTF | TGTGCCAGCTCCGGGGATTTCAACTATGGCTACACCTTC
. | TRBJ1-3 | 14 | many | TRBV20-1 | CSARAPEADVTIYF | TGCAGTGCTAGAGCGCCAGAGGCCGATGTCACCATATATTTT
TRBD1 | TRBJ2-7 | 17 | few | TRBV7-9 | CASSPIEGDSQPYEQYF | TGTGCCAGCAGCCCCATCGAGGGGGACAGCCAACCCTACGAGCAGTACTTC
. | TRBJ2-7 | 11 | few | TRBV30 | CAWRQGHEQYF | TGTGCCTGGAGACAGGGTCACGAGCAGTACTTC
TRBD1 | TRBJ2-7 | 15 | . | TRBV24-1 | CATSDSRTGWYEQYF | TGTGCCACCAGTGATTCCCGGACAGGGTGGTACGAGCAGTACTTC
. | TRBJ2-7 | 11 | many | TRBV2 | CASSRPGEQYF | TGTGCCAGCAGTCGTCCGGGCGAGCAGTACTTC
. | TRBJ2-1 | 12 | few | TRBV29-1 | CSVVYLGNEQFF | TGCAGCGTTGTCTATCTCGGTAATGAGCAGTTCTTC
. | TRBJ1-1 | 11 | . | TRBV10-3 | CAISEYAEAFF | TGTGCCATCAGTGAGTACGCTGAAGCTTTCTTT
. | TRBJ2-1 | 13 | . | TRBV24-1 | CATSDRHYNEQFF | TGTGCCACCAGTGATAGACATTACAATGAGCAGTTCTTC
. | TRBJ2-5 | 13 | . | TRBV25-1 | CASREPRQETQYF | TGTGCCAGCAGGGAGCCCAGACAAGAGACCCAGTACTTC
. | TRBJ1-1 | 13 | few | TRBV9 | CASSVAANTEAFF | TGTGCCAGCAGCGTAGCAGCGAACACTGAAGCTTTCTTT
. | TRBJ2-7 | 12 | few | TRBV29-1 | CSVYQQSYEQYF | TGCAGCGTGTATCAACAGTCCTACGAGCAGTACTTC
. | TRBJ2-5 | 14 | . | TRBV3-1 | CASSPSAIQETQYF | TGTGCCAGCAGCCCAAGCGCGATCCAAGAGACCCAGTACTTC
TRBD2 | TRBJ2-7 | 16 | . | TRBV11-2 | CASSPRLAGSIGEQYF | TGTGCCAGCAGCCCGAGACTAGCGGGATCGATCGGCGAGCAGTACTTC
TRBD2 | TRBJ2-7 | 17 | few | TRBV7-2 | CASSPAPRRTSGGEQYF | TGTGCCAGCAGCCCCGCCCCGCGGAGGACTAGCGGGGGCGAGCAGTACTTC
. | TRBJ2-2 | 14 | . | TRBV12-3/TRBV12-4 | CASSLRANAGELFF | TGTGCCAGCAGTTTAAGGGCTAACGCCGGGGAGCTGTTTTTT
. | TRBJ2-7 | 13 | . | TRBV30 | CAWSPDPRYEQYF | TGTGCCTGGAGTCCAGACCCGCGCTACGAGCAGTACTTC
TRBD2 | TRBJ2-1 | 16 | . | TRBV7-8 | CASSRSRLASYNEQFF | TGTGCCAGCAGTCGTTCCAGACTAGCCTCCTACAATGAGCAGTTCTTC
TRBD2 | TRBJ2-2 | 17 | . | TRBV20-1 | CSATAGLAGGSTGELFF | TGCAGTGCTACCGCAGGACTAGCGGGAGGTTCAACCGGGGAGTTGTTTTTT
. | TRBJ1-2 | 15 | few | TRBV7-2 | CASSPRDGPNYGYTF | TGTGCCAGCAGCCCGAGGGACGGACCCAACTATGGCTACACCTTC
. | TRBJ1-5 | 14 | many | TRBV12-3/TRBV12-4 | CASRENYSNQPQHF | TGTGCCAGCAGAGAGAATTATAGCAATCAGCCCCAGCATTTT
. | TRBJ2-5 | 15 | . | TRBV27 | CASSFGRGSQETQYF | TGTGCCAGCAGTTTTGGTCGGGGGAGCCAAGAGACCCAGTACTTC
. | TRBJ2-7 | 14 | many | TRBV12-3/TRBV12-4 | CASSSQGGTYEQYF | TGTGCCAGCAGTTCCCAGGGGGGGACCTACGAGCAGTACTTC
. | TRBJ2-3 | 14 | few | TRBV7-2 | CASSWATSTDTQYF | TGTGCCAGCAGCTGGGCGACTAGCACAGATACGCAGTATTTT
. | TRBJ1-6 | 13 | few | TRBV27 | CASKSSYNSPLHF | TGTGCCAGCAAAAGCTCCTATAATTCACCCCTCCACTTT
. | TRBJ2-1 | 13 | few | TRBV7-3 | CASSLTPSNEQFF | TGTGCCAGCAGCTTAACCCCCTCCAATGAGCAGTTCTTC
TRBD1 | TRBJ2-1 | 15 | . | TRBV5-1 | CASSAWTGQYNEQFF | TGCGCCAGCAGCGCATGGACAGGCCAATACAATGAGCAGTTCTTC
. | TRBJ2-3 | 12 | many | TRBV6-5 | CASRGRTDTQYF | TGTGCCAGCCGTGGGCGCACAGATACGCAGTATTTT
. | TRBJ1-1 | 13 | . | TRBV3-1 | CASSPPWDTEAFF | TGTGCCAGCAGCCCCCCGTGGGACACTGAAGCTTTCTTT
TRBD1 | TRBJ2-2 | 17 | many | TRBV29-1 | CSVEGQRGQVNTGELFF | TGCAGCGTTGAAGGACAGAGAGGACAGGTTAACACCGGGGAGCTGTTTTTT
TRBD2 | TRBJ2-1 | 12 | . | TRBV2 | CASGGVSNEQFF | TGTGCCAGCGGGGGGGTCTCGAATGAGCAGTTCTTC
TRBD2 | TRBJ2-3 | 16 | . | TRBV28 | CASSLLRGGGTDTQYF | TGTGCCAGCAGTTTATTGCGCGGGGGGGGCACAGATACGCAGTATTTT
. | TRBJ2-1 | 15 | . | TRBV6-5 | CASSLAPGHYNEQFF | TGTGCCAGCAGTCTTGCCCCGGGGCACTACAATGAGCAGTTCTTC
. | TRBJ1-3 | 14 | . | TRBV6-1 | CASTLTDGGNTIYF | TGTGCCAGCACCCTGACTGACGGTGGAAACACCATATATTTT
. | TRBJ2-1 | 13 | few | TRBV12-3/TRBV12-4 | CASSLRASNEQFF | TGTGCCAGCAGTTTGCGGGCCTCAAATGAGCAGTTCTTC
. | TRBJ2-5 | 13 | . | TRBV28 | CASRTTGRETQYF | TGTGCCAGCAGGACTACAGGGAGAGAGACCCAGTACTTC
TRBD2 | TRBJ2-3 | 16 | . | TRBV12-3/TRBV12-4 | CASRPQSGGHTDTQYF | TGTGCCAGCAGACCCCAGAGCGGGGGGCACACAGATACGCAGTATTTT
. | TRBJ1-2 | 15 | . | TRBV9 | CASSVDFAGDYGYTF | TGTGCCAGCAGCGTAGATTTTGCAGGGGACTATGGCTACACCTTC
. | TRBJ1-6 | 18 | . | TRBV7-2 | CASSLARVSSSYNSPLHF | TGTGCCAGCAGCTTAGCGAGGGTTTCTAGCTCCTATAATTCACCCCTCCACTTT
. | TRBJ2-1 | 23 | . | TRBV5-1 | CASSPIGTGFPGTSIAGYNEQFF | TGCGCCAGCAGCCCCATCGGGACAGGGTTCCCCGGGACTAGTATTGCTGGCTACAATGAGCAGTTCTTC
TRBD2 | TRBJ2-7 | 15 | . | TRBV9 | CASSVSAGGPREQYF | TGTGCCAGCAGCGTTTCGGCGGGAGGGCCGCGTGAGCAGTACTTC
. | TRBJ2-7 | 14 | . | TRBV13 | CASSPPLRGDEQYF | TGTGCCAGCAGCCCCCCCCTTAGGGGAGACGAGCAGTACTTC
. | TRBJ1-5 | 17 | . | TRBV2 | CASSGGYRVRGNQPQHF | TGTGCCAGCAGTGGAGGTTACAGGGTAAGGGGCAATCAGCCCCAGCATTTT
. | TRBJ2-5 | 13 | few | TRBV15 | CATSRVSVETQYF | TGTGCCACCAGCAGAGTTAGCGTCGAGACCCAGTACTTC
TRBD2 | TRBJ2-2 | 15 | few | TRBV6-5 | CASSYLAGRTGELFF | TGTGCCAGCAGTTACCTAGCGGGACGGACCGGGGAGCTGTTTTTT
. | TRBJ2-7 | 14 | . | TRBV28 | CASISARGVYEQYF | TGTGCCAGCATTAGCGCTAGAGGTGTCTACGAGCAGTACTTC
. | TRBJ2-2 | 16 | few | TRBV19 | CASSIAVTLNTGELFF | TGTGCCAGTAGTATAGCGGTCACCCTGAACACCGGGGAGCTGTTTTTT
. | TRBJ2-4 | 15 | many | TRBV20-1 | CSARAAALAKNIQYF | TGCAGTGCTAGAGCGGCGGCATTAGCCAAAAACATTCAGTACTTC
TRBD2 | TRBJ2-1 | 16 | many | TRBV7-2 | CASSFSGTSSYNEQFF | TGTGCCAGCAGCTTTTCCGGGACTAGCTCCTACAATGAGCAGTTCTTC
TRBD2 | TRBJ2-3 | 14 | few | TRBV20-1 | CSANGLAGTDTQYF | TGCAGTGCTAACGGACTAGCGGGCACAGATACGCAGTATTTT